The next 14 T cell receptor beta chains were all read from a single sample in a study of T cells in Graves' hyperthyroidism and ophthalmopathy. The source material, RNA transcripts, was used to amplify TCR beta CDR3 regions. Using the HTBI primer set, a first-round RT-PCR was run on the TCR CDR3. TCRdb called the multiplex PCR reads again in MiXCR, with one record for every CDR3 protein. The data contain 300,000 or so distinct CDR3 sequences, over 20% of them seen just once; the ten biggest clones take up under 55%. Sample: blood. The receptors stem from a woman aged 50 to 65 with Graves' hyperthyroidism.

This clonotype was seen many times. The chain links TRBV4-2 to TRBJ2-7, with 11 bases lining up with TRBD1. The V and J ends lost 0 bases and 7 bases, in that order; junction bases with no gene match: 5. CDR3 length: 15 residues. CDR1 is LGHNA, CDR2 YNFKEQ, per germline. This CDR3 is CASSQEGTGGREQYF. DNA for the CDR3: TGTGCCAGCAGCCAAGAAGGGACAGGGGGACGGGAGCAGTACTTC.

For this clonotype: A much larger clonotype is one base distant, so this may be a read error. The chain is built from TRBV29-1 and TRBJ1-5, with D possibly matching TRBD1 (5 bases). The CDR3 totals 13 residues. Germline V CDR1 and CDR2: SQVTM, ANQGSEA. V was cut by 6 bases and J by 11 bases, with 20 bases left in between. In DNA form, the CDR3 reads TGCAGCGTCCCCCCAGGGCCTATGCAGGCCCAGCATTTT. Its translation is CSVPPGPMQAQHF. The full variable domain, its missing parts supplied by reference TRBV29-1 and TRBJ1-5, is SAVISQKPSRDICQRGTSLTIQCQVDSQVTMMFWYRQQPGQSLTLIATANQGSEATYESGFVIDKFPISRPNLTFSTLTVSNMSPEDSSIYLCSVPPGPMQAQHFGDGTRLSIL.

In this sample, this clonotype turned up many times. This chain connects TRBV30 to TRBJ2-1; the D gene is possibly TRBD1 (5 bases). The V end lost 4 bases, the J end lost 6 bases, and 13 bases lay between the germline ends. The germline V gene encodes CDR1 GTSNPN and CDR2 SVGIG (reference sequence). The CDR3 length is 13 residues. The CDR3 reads CAWTGYLGNEQFF. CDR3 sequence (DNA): TGTGCCTGGACAGGGTACCTAGGCAATGAGCAGTTCTTC.

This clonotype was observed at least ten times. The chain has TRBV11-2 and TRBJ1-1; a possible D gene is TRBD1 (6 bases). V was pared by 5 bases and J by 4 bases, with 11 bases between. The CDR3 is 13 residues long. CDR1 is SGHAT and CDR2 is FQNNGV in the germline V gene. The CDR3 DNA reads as TGTGCCAGCAGCCCCCCAGGGGTCACTGAAGCTTTCTTT. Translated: CASSPPGVTEAFF.

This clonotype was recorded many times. The CDR3 sequence is CASSFKWGWDRGQETQYF. The CDR3 nucleotides read TGTGCCAGCAGTTTTAAATGGGGGTGGGACAGGGGGCAGGAGACCCAGTACTTC. The rearrangement uses TRBV28 and TRBJ2-5; 12 bases agree with TRBD1. V lost 3 bases to trimming and J lost 5 bases; unmatched junction nucleotides: 13. The CDR3 has 18 residues. Germline CDR1 is MDHEN and CDR2 is SYDVKM.

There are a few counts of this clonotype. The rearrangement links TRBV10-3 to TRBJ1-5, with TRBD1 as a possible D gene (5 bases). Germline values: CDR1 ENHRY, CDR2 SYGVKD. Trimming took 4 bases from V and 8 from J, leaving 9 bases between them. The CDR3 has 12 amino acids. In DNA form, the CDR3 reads TGTGCCATCAGTGGGGGGGTGGAGCCCCAGCATTTT. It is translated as CAISGGVEPQHF.

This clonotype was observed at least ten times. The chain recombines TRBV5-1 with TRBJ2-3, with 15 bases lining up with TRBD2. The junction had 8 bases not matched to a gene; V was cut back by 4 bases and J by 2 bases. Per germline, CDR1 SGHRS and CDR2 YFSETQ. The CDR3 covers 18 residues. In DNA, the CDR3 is TGCGCCAGCAGCATCGGACTAGCGGGGGGGTACCTCACAGATACGCAGTATTTT. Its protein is CASSIGLAGGYLTDTQYF.

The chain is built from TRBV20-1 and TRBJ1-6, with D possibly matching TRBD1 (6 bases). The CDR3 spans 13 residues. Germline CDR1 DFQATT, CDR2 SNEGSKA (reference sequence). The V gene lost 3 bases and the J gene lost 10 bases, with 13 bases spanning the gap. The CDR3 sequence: CSASAQGYSPLHF. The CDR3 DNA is TGCAGTGCTAGTGCGCAGGGGTACTCACCCCTCCACTTT.

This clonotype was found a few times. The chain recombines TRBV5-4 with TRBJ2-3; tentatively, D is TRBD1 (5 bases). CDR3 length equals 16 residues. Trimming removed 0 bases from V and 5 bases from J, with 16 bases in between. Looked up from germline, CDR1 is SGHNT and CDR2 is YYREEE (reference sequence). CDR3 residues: CASSLGHRTSEDTQYF. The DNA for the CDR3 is TGTGCCAGCAGCTTGGGTCACAGGACGTCAGAAGATACGCAGTATTTT.

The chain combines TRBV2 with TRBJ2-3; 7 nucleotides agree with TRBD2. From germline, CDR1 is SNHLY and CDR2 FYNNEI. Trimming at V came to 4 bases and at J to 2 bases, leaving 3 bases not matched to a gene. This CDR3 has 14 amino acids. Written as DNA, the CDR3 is TGTGCCAGCAGTGGAACTAGCGTCACAGATACGCAGTATTTT. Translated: CASSGTSVTDTQYF.

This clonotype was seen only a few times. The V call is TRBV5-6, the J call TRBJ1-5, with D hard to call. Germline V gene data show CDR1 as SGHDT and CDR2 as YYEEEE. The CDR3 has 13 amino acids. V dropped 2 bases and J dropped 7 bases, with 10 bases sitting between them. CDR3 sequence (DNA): TGTGCCAGCAGCTTTTATCACCAACAGCCCCAGCATTTT. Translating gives CASSFYHQQPQHF.

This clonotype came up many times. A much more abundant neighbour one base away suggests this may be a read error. The chain's CDR3 is CASRLTGNTEAFF. The CDR3 DNA follows: TGTGCCAGCAGACTCACAGGGAACACTGAAGCTTTCTTT. This chain uses TRBV12-3 or TRBV12-4 with TRBJ1-1; maybe TRBD1 (5 bases). The CDR3 loop spans 13 amino acids. Trimming removed 6 bases from V and 1 base from J, with 9 bases in between.

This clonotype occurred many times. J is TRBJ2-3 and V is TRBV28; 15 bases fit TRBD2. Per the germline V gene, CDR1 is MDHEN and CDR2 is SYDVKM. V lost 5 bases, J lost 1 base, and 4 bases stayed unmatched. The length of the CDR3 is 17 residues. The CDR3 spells CASSRTSGRAGTDTQYF. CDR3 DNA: TGTGCCAGCAGTCGGACTAGCGGGAGGGCGGGCACAGATACGCAGTATTTT. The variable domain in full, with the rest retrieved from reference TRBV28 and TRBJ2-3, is DVKVTQSSRYLVKRTGEKVFLECVQDMDHENMFWYRQDPGLGLRLIYFSYDVKMKEKGDIPEGYSVSREKKERFSLILESASTNQTSMYLCASSRTSGRAGTDTQYFGPGTRLTVL.

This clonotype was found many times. In nucleotides, the CDR3 is TGCAGCGTTTTAGACCGGGGAGCAGCCTACGAGCAGTACTTC. Amino acids: CSVLDRGAAYEQYF. The chain recombines TRBV29-1 with TRBJ2-7; tentative D call: TRBD2 (5 bases). The CDR3 has 14 amino acids. With 5 bases removed from V and 2 bases from J, the gap between germline ends came to 16 bases. CDR1 is SQVTM, CDR2 ANQGSEA, per germline.